The clone carrying this TCR beta chain was seen ten or more times. Antigen: not known. The source of the sample is a study of metastatic and nonmetastatic thyroid tumors. Looking at the study overall: For malignant and benign thyroid patients, tumor or nodule tissue and blood were the sources whose repertoires were compared. Overall study results and limits: A significant increase in TCR beta diversity was reportedly seen in malignant thyroid tumors relative to benign nodules, in blood and tumor.

All patients were untreated before thyroid surgery. As processed by the authors: Clinicopathological groups differed in CDR3, with these differences serving to build a distant-metastasis classifier for papillary thyroid cancer. MiXCR re-clonotyped the PCR reads for TCRdb. The V and J calls come from TCRdb's annotation, not from the publication. The sample has some 41,000 clones, 28% seen once. The ends lost 5 bases at V and 6 bases at J; junction bases unmatched: 9. This CDR3 is built from 15 residues. Germline CDR1 LNHDA, CDR2 SQIVND (reference sequence). This rearrangement joins TRBV19 to TRBJ2-7, with 11 bases identical to TRBD1. The clonotype was recovered from a male donor with papillary thyroid cancer or a benign thyroid nodule (not recorded which). Some clones in this sample may be carry-over from other donors' samples. Sequencing input: blood. The CDR3 is CASSLGQGAIGEQYF. The DNA for the CDR3 is TGTGCCAGTAGTCTCGGACAGGGGGCAATCGGCGAGCAGTACTTC.